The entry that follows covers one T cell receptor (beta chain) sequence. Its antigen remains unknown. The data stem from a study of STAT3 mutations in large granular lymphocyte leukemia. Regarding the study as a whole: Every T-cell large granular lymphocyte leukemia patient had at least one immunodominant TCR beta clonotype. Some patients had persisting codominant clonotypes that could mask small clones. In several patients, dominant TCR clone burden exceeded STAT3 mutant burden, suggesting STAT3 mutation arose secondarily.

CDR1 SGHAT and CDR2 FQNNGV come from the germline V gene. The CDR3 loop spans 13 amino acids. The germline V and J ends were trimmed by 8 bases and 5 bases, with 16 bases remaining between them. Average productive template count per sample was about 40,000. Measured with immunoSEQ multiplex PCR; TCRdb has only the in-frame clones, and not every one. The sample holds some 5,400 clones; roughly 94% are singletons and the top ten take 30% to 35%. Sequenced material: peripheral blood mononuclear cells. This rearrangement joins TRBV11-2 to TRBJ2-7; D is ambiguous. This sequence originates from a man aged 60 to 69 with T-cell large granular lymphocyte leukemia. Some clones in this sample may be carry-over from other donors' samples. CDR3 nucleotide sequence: TGTGCCAGCGGGCTACAGCACGCCCACGAGCAGTACTTC. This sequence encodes CASGLQHAHEQYF.